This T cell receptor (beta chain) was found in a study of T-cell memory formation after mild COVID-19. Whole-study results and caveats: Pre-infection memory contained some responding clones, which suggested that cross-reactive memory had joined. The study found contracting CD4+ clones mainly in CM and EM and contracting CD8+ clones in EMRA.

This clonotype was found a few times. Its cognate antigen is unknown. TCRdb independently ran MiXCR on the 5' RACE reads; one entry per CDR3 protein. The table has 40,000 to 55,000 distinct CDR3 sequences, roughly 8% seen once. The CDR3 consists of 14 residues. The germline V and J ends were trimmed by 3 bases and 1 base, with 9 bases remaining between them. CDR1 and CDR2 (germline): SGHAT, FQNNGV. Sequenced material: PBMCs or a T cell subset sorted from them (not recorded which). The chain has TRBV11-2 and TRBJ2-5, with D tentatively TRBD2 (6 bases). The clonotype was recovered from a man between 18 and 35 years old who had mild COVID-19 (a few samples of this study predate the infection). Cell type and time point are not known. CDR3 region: CASSFHGGQETQYF. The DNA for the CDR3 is TGTGCCAGCAGCTTTCACGGGGGCCAAGAGACCCAGTACTTC.